The 15 T cell receptor beta chains given below trace back to one sample, sequenced in a study of T cells in Graves' hyperthyroidism and ophthalmopathy. The TCR beta CDR3 regions underwent amplification using RNA transcripts as the source. An initial round of RT-PCR targeting the TCR CDR3 relied on the HTBI primer set. TCRdb reprocessed the multiplex PCR reads via MiXCR and lists one record per CDR3 protein. The sample includes around 620,000 distinct CDR3 sequences, 46% of them seen just once. What was sequenced was peripheral blood or thyroid tissue (not recorded which). All receptors come from an adult woman with Graves' disease, either hyperthyroidism or ophthalmopathy (not recorded which).

CDR3 region: CASSTGTGDSPLHF. The DNA of the CDR3 is TGTGCCAGTAGTACCGGGACAGGGGATTCACCCCTCCACTTT. The chain employs TRBV19 and TRBJ1-6; TRBD1 matches at 10 bases. The CDR3 has 14 residues. J gave up 8 bases and V 4 bases, and 2 bases lay outside the gene matches. In germline, CDR1 is LNHDA, CDR2 SQIVND (reference sequence). The whole variable domain, remainder taken from reference TRBV19 and TRBJ1-6, is DGGITQSPKYLFRKEGQNVTLSCEQNLNHDAMYWYRQDPGQGLRLIYYSQIVNDFQKGDIAEGYSVSREKKESFPLTVTSAQKNPTAFYLCASSTGTGDSPLHFGNGTRLTVT.

This clonotype came up many times. The chain uses TRBV12-3 or TRBV12-4 and TRBJ1-1; no definite D call. The ends were cut back, 6 bases at V and 5 bases at J, with 16 bases in the middle. The CDR3 has 14 amino acids. The CDR3 DNA sequence: TGTGCCAGCAGCTCGGGCTGGAGTATGACTGAAGCTTTCTTT. This encodes CASSSGWSMTEAFF.

As regards this clonotype: A much larger clone sits a single nucleotide away, making a read error possible. The chain uses TRBV10-3 and TRBJ1-2; TRBD1 matches at 9 bases. The CDR3 is 15 residues long. Germline CDR1 ENHRY, CDR2 SYGVKD. The J segment lost 8 bases and the V segment lost 5 bases, leaving 12 bases of the junction unmatched. The DNA for the CDR3 is TGTGCCATCAGTCAAGGGACAGGGAAAAGAGGAGGCTACACCTTC. It is translated as CAISQGTGKRGGYTF.

The V and J genes are TRBV7-4 and TRBJ1-2; 9 bases line up with TRBD1. Trimming took 4 bases from V and 7 from J; bases not matched to a gene: 4. The germline gives CDR1 SGHVT, CDR2 SQSDAQ. CDR3 length equals 13 residues. Here the CDR3 DNA reads TGTGCCAGCAGCTCGGACAGGGGCGCTGGCTACACCTTC. This encodes CASSSDRGAGYTF.

This clonotype has ten or more counts. The chain is built from TRBV20-1 and TRBJ1-2; perhaps TRBD1 as D (6 bases). Germline V gives CDR1 DFQATT, CDR2 SNEGSKA (reference sequence). This CDR3 region has 11 residues. The ends were cut back, 5 bases at V and 8 bases at J, with 12 bases in the middle. The CDR3 protein is CSARYRAGYTF. Written as DNA, the CDR3 is TGCAGTGCTCGTTACAGGGCGGGCTACACCTTC.

This chain links TRBV2 with TRBJ2-5; tentatively, D is TRBD2 (5 bases). The end of the DNA aligns better with TRBJ2-1, so the J call may be wrong. The germline gives CDR1 SNHLY, CDR2 FYNNEI. This CDR3 is 11 amino acids long. CDR3 protein: CASYGGLEQFF. DNA for the CDR3: TGTGCCAGCTACGGAGGACTTGAGCAGTTCTTC.

The table lists this clonotype with a few counts. The CDR3 nucleotides read TGTGCCACCAGCAGAGCAGGGGGCGGCGAAAAACTGTTTTTT. Amino acids: CATSRAGGGEKLFF. This chain joins TRBV15 and TRBJ1-4, with 8 positions matching TRBD1. Trimming cost V 1 base and J 8 bases; bases outside gene matches: 3. The germline V gene has CDR1 LNHNV and CDR2 YYDKDF (reference sequence). CDR3 size: 14 residues.

Many counts were recorded for this clonotype. The rearrangement uses TRBV25-1 and TRBJ1-5; 7 nucleotides match TRBD1. The trim removed 3 bases at V and 7 bases at J, leaving 6 bases unmatched. Germline lookup yields CDR1 MGHDK and CDR2 SYGVNS. CDR3 length: 14 amino acids. The CDR3 loop is CASSDVTGIQPQHF. The DNA for the CDR3 is TGTGCCAGCAGTGATGTGACAGGGATCCAGCCCCAGCATTTT.

This clonotype was counted ten times or more. J is TRBJ2-5 and V is TRBV11-1, with 8 bases fitting TRBD2. J gave up 0 bases and V 3 bases, and 6 bases lay outside the gene matches. CDR3 length equals 16 residues. The germline V gene encodes CDR1 SGHAT and CDR2 FQDESV (reference sequence). CDR3 DNA sequence: TGTGCCAGCAGCTTTAGCGGGGATTCCGACCAAGAGACCCAGTACTTC. This codes for CASSFSGDSDQETQYF. Full variable domain (rest looked up from reference TRBV11-1 and TRBJ2-5): EAEVAQSPRYKITEKSQAVAFWCDPISGHATLYWYRQILGQGPELLVQFQDESVVDDSQLPKDRFSAERLKGVDSTLKIQPAELGDSAMYLCASSFSGDSDQETQYFGPGTRLLVL.

In the case of this clonotype: This could be a read error, since a much larger clone is one nucleotide away. The chain carries TRBV12-3 or TRBV12-4 and TRBJ2-6, with D possibly being TRBD1 or TRBD2 (5 bases each). CDR3 length: 15 amino acids. CDR3 sequence reads: CASRAARSGADVLTF. Here the CDR3 DNA reads TGTGCCAGCAGGGCTGCGCGCTCCGGGGCCGACGTCCTGACTTTC.

This clonotype occurred once. The chain joins TRBV19 to TRBJ2-6, with D perhaps matching TRBD1 (6 bases). Looked up from germline, CDR1 is LNHDA and CDR2 is SQIVND (reference sequence). The ends were cut back, 5 bases at V and 14 bases at J, with 10 bases in the middle. This CDR3 has 11 residues. As DNA, the CDR3 is TGTGCCAGTAGTCGAGGACAGCTCCTGACTTTC. It is translated as CASSRGQLLTF.

A word on this clonotype: A junction end diverges from the germline sequence, so it may reflect a read error. The chain employs TRBV5-1 and TRBJ2-6; D call uncertain. The V gene's germline CDR1 is SGHRS and CDR2 YFSETQ. The CDR3 has 12 residues. The CDR3 loop is CASSLEGTVRAF. CDR3 DNA: TGCGCCAGCAGCTTGGAGGGCACAGTTCGAGCTTTC. Filled out from reference TRBV5-1 and TRBJ2-6, the complete variable domain reads KAGVTQTPRYLIKTRGQQVTLSCSPISGHRSVSWYQQTPGQGLQFLFEYFSETQRNKGNFPGRFSGRQFSNSRSEMNVSTLELGDSALYLCASSLEGTVRAFGAGSRLTVL.

This clonotype has a count of ten or more. The J gene is TRBJ2-5, the V gene TRBV14, with D unclear. CDR3 length equals 14 residues. Germline CDR1 is SGHDN and CDR2 is FVKESK. Trimming removed 3 bases from V and 5 bases from J, with 13 bases in between. Here the CDR3 reads CASSQSLGLETQYF. In DNA, the CDR3 is TGTGCCAGCAGCCAGAGTCTAGGGCTCGAGACCCAGTACTTC.

As regards this clonotype: A much bigger clone sits one base away, suggesting this may be a read error. In nucleotides, the CDR3 is TGCAGCGTAGCAGGGATCGAAGCTTTCTTT. Residues: CSVAGIEAFF. The rearrangement uses TRBV29-1 and TRBJ1-1; D possibly corresponds to TRBD1 (5 bases). The CDR3 is made up of 10 amino acids. V lost 6 bases and J 8 bases, leaving 10 bases between the germline ends. Per germline, CDR1 SQVTM and CDR2 ANQGSEA.

This clonotype has at least ten counts. The chain is built from TRBV6-5 and TRBJ2-5; weak D call: TRBD1 (6 bases). Trimming cost V 5 bases and J 5 bases, with 15 bases left between them. The CDR3 runs 14 residues. Germline V gene lookup returns CDR1 MNHEY and CDR2 SVGAGI. DNA for the CDR3: TGTGCCAGCAGTACTTTGGACAGAGGGGAGACCCAGTACTTC. This sequence encodes CASSTLDRGETQYF.